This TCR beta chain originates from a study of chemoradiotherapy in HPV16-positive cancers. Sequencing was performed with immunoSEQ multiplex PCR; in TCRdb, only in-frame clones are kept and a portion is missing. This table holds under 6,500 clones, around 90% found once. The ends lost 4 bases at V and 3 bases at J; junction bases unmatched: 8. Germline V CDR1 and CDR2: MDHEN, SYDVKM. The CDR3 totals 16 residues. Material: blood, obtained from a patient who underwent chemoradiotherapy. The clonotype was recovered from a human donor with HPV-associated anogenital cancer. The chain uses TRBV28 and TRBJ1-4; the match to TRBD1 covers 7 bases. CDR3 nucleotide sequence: TGTGCCAGCAGTTCTCCACCGACAGGGTCTAATGAAAAACTGTTTTTT. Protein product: CASSSPPTGSNEKLFF.